This TCR beta chain was retrieved from a study of cytomegalovirus exposure and HLA in healthy donors. Study-wide context: An earlier analysis found around 120 million unique TCR beta sequences from approximately 190 million T cells.

Of note for this clone: Its matching antigen is unknown.

PCR primers comprised 60 Vbeta and 13 Jbeta primers. Clones were sequenced by immunoSEQ multiplex PCR, and TCRdb holds only the in-frame ones, with some missing. Found here are approximately 100,000 clones, roughly 86% of them singletons; the top ten hold approximately 10%. Study-level findings and limits: Researchers reported in a later analysis that common viral pathogens appeared linked to several top clusters. With later analysis, a missense DCLRE1C variant became linked to TCR beta V- and J-gene trimming. Researchers counted 164 TCR beta chains as cytomegalovirus-associated.

Trimming stripped 2 bases from V and 4 bases from J, with 17 bases between. Germline CDR1 SGHTA, CDR2 FQGNSA. This CDR3 contains 16 residues. This sequence was found in a man in his thirties or forties in good health and CMV-seropositive. The specimen was PBMCs. This chain uses TRBV7-2 with TRBJ1-1, with a tentative D call TRBD1 (5 bases). This chain's CDR3 is CASSLQEPGGATEAFF. For the CDR3, the DNA is TGTGCCAGCAGCTTACAGGAGCCCGGGGGTGCCACTGAAGCTTTCTTT.